A selection of T cell receptor beta chains follows, all from one sample in a study of T cells expressing NK-cell markers. TCRdb processed the 5' RACE reads again and assigns one entry to each CDR3 protein, with no DNA. The sample data list 200,000 to 300,000 distinct CDR3 sequences. Sequencing input: blood T cells: a sorted CD56 or NKG2C T cell subset, CD4+ or CD8+ T cells, or bulk PBMC T cells (not recorded which). The receptors originated from a man younger than 35 in good health. CDR3s include the opening cysteine and the closing phenylalanine or tryptophan.

V gene	J gene	CDR3 protein
TRBV20-1	TRBJ2-4	CSARRPRDDAKNIQYF
TRBV10-3	TRBJ2-3	CAISESKRISTDTQYF
TRBV10-1	TRBJ2-5	CASSMDSVQETQYF
TRBV25-1	TRBJ2-3	CASSDPGTDRMHTQYF
TRBV6-2/TRBV6-3	TRBJ1-1	CASSYPKLRGTEAFF
TRBV25-1	TRBJ2-6	CATSRTATSGANVLTF
TRBV7-8	TRBJ1-4	CASSLKAYEKLFF
TRBV25-1	TRBJ2-3	CASSESAGNTDTQYF
TRBV20-1	TRBJ1-1	CSATRRALLNTEAFF
TRBV20-1	TRBJ1-1	CSAQHRGKGKDTEAFF
TRBV9	TRBJ2-2	CASSVVHSTGELFF
TRBV11-1	TRBJ2-7	CASSLQLLTYEQYF
TRBV20-1	TRBJ1-4	CSASPPGIHEKLFF
TRBV19	TRBJ1-1	CASSITGTGGTEAFF
TRBV29-1	TRBJ2-5	CSGGLAGETQYF
TRBV10-3	TRBJ2-3	CAISLNTDTQYF
TRBV29-1	TRBJ1-2	CSVQGSYGYTF
TRBV15	TRBJ2-3	CATSREGQPDTQYF
TRBV6-4	TRBJ1-6	CASSDASYNSPLHF
TRBV19	TRBJ2-3	CASTPGVATDTQYF
TRBV20-1	TRBJ1-5	CSALGAGTSNQPQHF
TRBV29-1	TRBJ2-7	CSVDSGTSGSLYEQYF
TRBV10-3	TRBJ2-1	CAISGEGLAINEQFF